These 16 T cell receptor beta chains share one sample of origin, sequenced in a study of blood T cells in healthy people across ages. The use of a sample-barcoded 5' primer and a J-beta primer mix characterized a second PCR of roughly 6 to 11 cycles. MiXCR, applied by TCRdb to the 5' RACE reads, yields one record per CDR3 protein. The sample lists some 1.5 million distinct CDR3 sequences, 28% occurring once. Sequencing was performed on blood. The receptors originated from a woman aged 25 to 39 in good health.

This clonotype was seen ten or more times. The chain is built from TRBV4-2 and TRBJ2-7; 14 nucleotides line up with TRBD2. Trimming removed 4 bases from V and 11 bases from J; junction bases left unmatched: 10. CDR1 is LGHNA and CDR2 is YNFKEQ in the germline V gene. CDR3 length equals 15 residues. Here the CDR3 reads CASSPTGLAGDAKYF. The CDR3 bases are TGTGCCAGCAGCCCTACGGGACTAGCGGGAGACGCAAAGTACTTC.

This clonotype has only a few counts. J is TRBJ1-2 and V is TRBV20-1, with D perhaps TRBD1 (5 bases). From germline, CDR1 is DFQATT and CDR2 SNEGSKA (reference sequence). V was pared by 0 bases and J by 7 bases, with 9 bases between. The CDR3 is 12 residues long. In DNA, the CDR3 is TGCAGTGCTAGAGATCTGACAGCTGGCTACACCTTC. Translation: CSARDLTAGYTF.

V usage is TRBV29-1 and J usage is TRBJ2-7; 8 positions agree with TRBD2. From germline, CDR1 is SQVTM and CDR2 ANQGSEA. The V segment lost 7 bases and the J segment 3 bases; nucleotides outside the gene matches: 5. This CDR3 is 12 amino acids long. The CDR3 DNA reads as TGCAGCGCTGGGCGGGGGGTCTACGAGCAGTACTTC. Its translation is CSAGRGVYEQYF.

This clonotype was seen repeatedly, ten times or more. The chain carries TRBV12-3 or TRBV12-4 and TRBJ1-2; 8 bases align to TRBD1. V dropped 5 bases and J dropped 4; count of bases not matched to a gene: 3. The CDR3 totals 13 residues. For the CDR3, the DNA is TGTGCCAGCAGTACGGACAGGGTCTATGGCTACACCTTC. It encodes CASSTDRVYGYTF.

J is TRBJ2-7 and V is TRBV18, with TRBD2 matching over 10 bases. Per germline, CDR1 KGHSH and CDR2 LQKENI. J lost 1 base, V lost 11 bases, and 11 bases had no gene match. This CDR3 is built from 15 residues. Here the CDR3 DNA reads TGTGCCTCGCCACGGCCACTAGCGGGGTCCTACGAGCAGTACTTC. Translating it yields CASPRPLAGSYEQYF.

Many counts were recorded for this clonotype. V is TRBV10-3 and J is TRBJ2-5; 7 bases agree with TRBD1. V lost 8 bases and J lost 2; bases outside the gene matches: 8. Germline-derived CDR1 and CDR2 are ENHRY and SYGVKD. The CDR3 sequence is 14 residues long. CDR3 loop: CAISFGTDQETQYF. In DNA, the CDR3 is TGTGCCATCTCTTTTGGGACAGATCAAGAGACCCAGTACTTC.

In this sample, this clonotype turned up a few times. The V call is TRBV20-1, the J call TRBJ2-3, with 7 nucleotides matching TRBD2. Germline V CDR1 and CDR2: DFQATT, SNEGSKA (reference sequence). The CDR3 extends over 15 amino acids. The trim removed 5 bases at V and 2 bases at J, leaving 10 bases unmatched. Written as DNA, the CDR3 is TGCAGTGCTCCAAGGGGAGGGGCCCTCACAGATACGCAGTATTTT. The encoded protein is CSAPRGGALTDTQYF.

This clonotype has ten or more counts. V usage is TRBV12-3 or TRBV12-4 and J usage is TRBJ2-7; 7 nucleotides agree with TRBD2. The CDR3 runs 14 residues. V gave up 6 bases and J gave up 6 bases; unmatched junction bases: 11. The DNA of the CDR3 is TGTGCCAGCAGCCGCGCCAGCGGGGTGCGCGAGCAGTACTTC. It codes for CASSRASGVREQYF.

This clonotype has just a few counts. At one end the junction does not follow the germline gene, possibly because of a read error. V usage is TRBV24-1 and J usage is TRBJ2-1; 10 nucleotides align to TRBD2. This CDR3 contains 14 residues. Looked up from germline, CDR1 is KGHDR and CDR2 is SFDVKD. CDR3 coding DNA: TGTGCCACCAGTGATTATAGGACTAGCGGAGAGCGGTTCTTC. It yields the protein CATSDYRTSGERFF.

The chain has TRBV27 and TRBJ2-3, with D possibly TRBD1 on 5 matching bases. V was cut by 3 bases and J by 2 bases, with 12 bases left in between. Germline V gives CDR1 MNHEY, CDR2 SMNVEV (reference sequence). This CDR3 has 15 residues. CDR3 sequence: CASSFLDGHTDTQYF. Written as DNA, the CDR3 is TGTGCCAGCAGTTTCCTTGACGGACACACAGATACGCAGTATTTT.

This clonotype was seen a handful of times. The V and J genes are TRBV20-1 and TRBJ2-2, with 8 bases identical to TRBD1. The CDR3 is 14 amino acids. V dropped 2 bases and J dropped 4; count of bases not matched to a gene: 3. Germline values: CDR1 DFQATT, CDR2 SNEGSKA (reference sequence). The CDR3 sequence is CSARTGQGTGELFF. The CDR3 DNA follows: TGCAGTGCTAGAACCGGACAGGGCACCGGGGAGCTGTTTTTT.

The table lists this clonotype with many counts. This chain links TRBV10-3 with TRBJ2-7; D unclear. The CDR3 totals 12 residues. Looked up from germline, CDR1 is ENHRY and CDR2 is SYGVKD. V lost 4 bases and J 4 bases, leaving 8 bases between the germline ends. Here the CDR3 DNA reads TGTGCCATCAGTGCGCGTGAGTACGAGCAGTACTTC. It translates to CAISAREYEQYF.

This clonotype came up a few times. The chain joins TRBV2 to TRBJ2-3, with 8 bases fitting TRBD2. With 7 bases clipped from V and 6 bases from J, the junction kept 6 bases outside the gene matches. CDR3 size: 13 residues. Germline loops: CDR1 SNHLY, CDR2 FYNNEI. As DNA, the CDR3 is TGTGCCAGCAAGGCAACGGGAGGGGATACGCAGTATTTT. It is translated as CASKATGGDTQYF.

The V gene is TRBV7-2, the J gene TRBJ2-1, with 7 bases fitting TRBD2. V lost 2 bases, J lost 7 bases, and 5 bases stayed unmatched. Germline CDR1 is SGHTA and CDR2 is FQGNSA. This CDR3 spans 14 amino acids. Here the CDR3 DNA reads TGTGCCAGCAGCTTAAGCGGGGCTAGGAATGAGCAGTTCTTC. Translating gives CASSLSGARNEQFF.

This clonotype was recorded many times. The chain links TRBV24-1 to TRBJ2-5; 7 nucleotides line up with TRBD1. Per germline, CDR1 KGHDR and CDR2 SFDVKD. The CDR3 is 16 residues long. J was trimmed by 4 bases and V by 4 bases; bases with no gene match: 11. In DNA, the CDR3 is TGTGCCACCAGTGACACGACAGGGAGAGGAGGAGAGACCCAGTACTTC. Residues: CATSDTTGRGGETQYF.

There are a few counts of this clonotype. The rearrangement joins TRBV6-2 or TRBV6-3 to TRBJ2-5; 7 bases map to TRBD2. V lost 2 bases and J lost 2; bases outside the gene matches: 5. The CDR3 is made up of 15 amino acids. Germline CDR1 is MNHEY and CDR2 is SVGEGT. The DNA for the CDR3 is TGTGCCAGCAGTTACCCCGGGAGGTTACAAGAGACCCAGTACTTC. Encoded protein: CASSYPGRLQETQYF.